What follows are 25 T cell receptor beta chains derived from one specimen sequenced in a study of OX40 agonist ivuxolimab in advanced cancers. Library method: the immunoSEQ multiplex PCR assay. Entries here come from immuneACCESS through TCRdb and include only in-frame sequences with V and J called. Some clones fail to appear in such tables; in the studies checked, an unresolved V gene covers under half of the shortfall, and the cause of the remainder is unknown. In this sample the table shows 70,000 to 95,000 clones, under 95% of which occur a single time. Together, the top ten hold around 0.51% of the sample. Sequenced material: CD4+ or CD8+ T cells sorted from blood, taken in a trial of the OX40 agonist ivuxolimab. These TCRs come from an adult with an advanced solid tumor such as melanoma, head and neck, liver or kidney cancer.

CDR3 nucleotides: TGTGCCACCAGCAGAGGGGGACAGGGAACCGGGGAGCTGTTTTTT. Translation gives CATSRGGQGTGELFF. The chain combines TRBV15 with TRBJ2-2; 9 bases align to TRBD1. CDR3 length: 15 residues. The V segment lost 1 base and the J segment 5 bases; nucleotides outside the gene matches: 2. Germline loops: CDR1 LNHNV, CDR2 YYDKDF (reference sequence).

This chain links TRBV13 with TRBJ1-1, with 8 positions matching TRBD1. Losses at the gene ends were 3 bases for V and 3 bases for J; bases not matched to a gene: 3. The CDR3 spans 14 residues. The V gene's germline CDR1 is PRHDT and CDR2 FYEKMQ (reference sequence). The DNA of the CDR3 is TGTGCCAGCAGCTTTTCAGGGGGCGACACTGAAGCTTTCTTT. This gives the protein CASSFSGGDTEAFF.

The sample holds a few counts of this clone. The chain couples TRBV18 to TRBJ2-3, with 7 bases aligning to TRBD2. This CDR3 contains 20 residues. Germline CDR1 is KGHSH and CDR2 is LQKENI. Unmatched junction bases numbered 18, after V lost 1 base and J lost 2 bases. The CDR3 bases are TGTGCCAGCTCACCACAATCCCAGCTCCTAGCGGCGGGAAACACAGATACGCAGTATTTT. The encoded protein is CASSPQSQLLAAGNTDTQYF.

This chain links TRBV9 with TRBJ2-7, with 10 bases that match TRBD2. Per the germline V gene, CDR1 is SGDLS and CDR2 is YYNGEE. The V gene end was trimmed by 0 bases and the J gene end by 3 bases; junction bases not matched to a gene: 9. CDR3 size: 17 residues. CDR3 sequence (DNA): TGTGCCAGCAGCGTAGGAGCAGCAGCGGGGGGGTTCTACGAGCAGTACTTC. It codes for CASSVGAAAGGFYEQYF. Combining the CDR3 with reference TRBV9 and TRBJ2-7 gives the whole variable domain DSGVTQTPKHLITATGQRVTLRCSPRSGDLSVYWYQQSLDQGLQFLIQYYNGEERAKGNILERFSAQQFPDLHSELNLSSLELGDSALYFCASSVGAAAGGFYEQYFGPGTRLTVT.

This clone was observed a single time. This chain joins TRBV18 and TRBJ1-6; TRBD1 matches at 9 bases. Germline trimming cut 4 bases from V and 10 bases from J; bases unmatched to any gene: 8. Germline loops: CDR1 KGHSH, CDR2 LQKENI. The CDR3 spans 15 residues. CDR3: CASSQGQGGLSPLHF. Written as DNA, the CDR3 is TGTGCCAGCTCACAGGGACAGGGCGGTTTGTCACCCCTCCACTTT.

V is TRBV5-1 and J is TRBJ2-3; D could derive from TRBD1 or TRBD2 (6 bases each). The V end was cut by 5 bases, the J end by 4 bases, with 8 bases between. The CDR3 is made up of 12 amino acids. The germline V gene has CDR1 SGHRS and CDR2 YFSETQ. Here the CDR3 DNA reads TGCGCCAGCAGGGAGGGGGCAGATACGCAGTATTTT. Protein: CASREGADTQYF.

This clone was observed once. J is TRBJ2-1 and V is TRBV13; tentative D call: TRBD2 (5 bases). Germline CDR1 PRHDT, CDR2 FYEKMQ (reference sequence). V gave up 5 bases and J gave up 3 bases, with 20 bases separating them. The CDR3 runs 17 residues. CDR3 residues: CASSRPSERQDYNEQFF. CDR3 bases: TGTGCCAGCAGCCGGCCTTCAGAGCGGCAAGACTACAATGAGCAGTTCTTC.

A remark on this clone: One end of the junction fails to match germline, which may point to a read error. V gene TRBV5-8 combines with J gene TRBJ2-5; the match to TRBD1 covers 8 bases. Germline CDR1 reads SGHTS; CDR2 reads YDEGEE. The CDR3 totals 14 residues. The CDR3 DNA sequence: TGCGCCAGCAGCTGGGGGACAGGCCAAGAGACCCAGTACTTC. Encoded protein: CASSWGTGQETQYF.

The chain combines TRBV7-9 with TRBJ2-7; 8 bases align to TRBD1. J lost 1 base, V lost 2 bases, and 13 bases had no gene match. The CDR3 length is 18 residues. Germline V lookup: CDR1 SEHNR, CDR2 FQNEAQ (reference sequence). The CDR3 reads CASSLRGGGTGGSYEQYF. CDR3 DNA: TGTGCCAGCAGCTTACGTGGGGGTGGTACAGGGGGATCCTACGAGCAGTACTTC.

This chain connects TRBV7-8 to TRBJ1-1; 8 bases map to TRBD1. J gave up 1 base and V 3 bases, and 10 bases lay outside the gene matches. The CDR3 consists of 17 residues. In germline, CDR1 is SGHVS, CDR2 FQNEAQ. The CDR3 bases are TGTGCCAGCAGCTTGTACTCCCCGGGGACAGGGAACACTGAAGCTTTCTTT. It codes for CASSLYSPGTGNTEAFF.

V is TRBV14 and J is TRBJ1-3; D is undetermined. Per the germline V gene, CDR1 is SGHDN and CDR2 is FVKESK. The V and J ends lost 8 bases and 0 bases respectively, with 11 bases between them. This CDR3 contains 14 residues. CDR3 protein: CASHGGSSGNTIYF. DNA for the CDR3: TGTGCCAGCCACGGAGGGAGCTCTGGAAACACCATATATTTT.

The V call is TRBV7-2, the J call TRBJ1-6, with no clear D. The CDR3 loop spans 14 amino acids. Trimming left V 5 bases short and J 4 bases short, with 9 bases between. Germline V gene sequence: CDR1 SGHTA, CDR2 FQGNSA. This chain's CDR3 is CASSPAVYNSPLHF. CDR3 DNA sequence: TGTGCCAGCAGCCCAGCAGTGTATAATTCACCCCTCCACTTT.

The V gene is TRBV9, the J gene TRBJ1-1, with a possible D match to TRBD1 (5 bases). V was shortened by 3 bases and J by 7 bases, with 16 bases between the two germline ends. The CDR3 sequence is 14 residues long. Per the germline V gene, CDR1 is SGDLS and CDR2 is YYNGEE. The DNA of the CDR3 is TGTGCCAGCAGCGCGCGGGCAGGGACGGGTGAAGCTTTCTTT. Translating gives CASSARAGTGEAFF.

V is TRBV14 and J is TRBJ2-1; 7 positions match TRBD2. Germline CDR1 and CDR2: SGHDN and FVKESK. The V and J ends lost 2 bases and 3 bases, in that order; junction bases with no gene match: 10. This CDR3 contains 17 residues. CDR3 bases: TGTGCCAGCAGCCAAACGGGAGGCGGGATCGGCTACAATGAGCAGTTCTTC. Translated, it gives CASSQTGGGIGYNEQFF.

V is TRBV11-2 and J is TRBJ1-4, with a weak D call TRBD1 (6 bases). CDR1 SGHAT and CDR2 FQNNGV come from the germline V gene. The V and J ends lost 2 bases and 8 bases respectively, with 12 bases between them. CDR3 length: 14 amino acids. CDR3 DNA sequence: TGTGCCAGCAGCTTAAGAGGGGGAGGGGAAAAACTGTTTTTT. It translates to CASSLRGGGEKLFF.

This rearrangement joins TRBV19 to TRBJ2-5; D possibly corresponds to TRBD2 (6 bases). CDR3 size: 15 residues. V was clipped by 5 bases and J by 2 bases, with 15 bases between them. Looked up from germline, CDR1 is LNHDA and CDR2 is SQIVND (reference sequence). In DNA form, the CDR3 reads TGTGCCAGTAGTGTTAGAGCGGGCCTACAAGAGACCCAGTACTTC. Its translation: CASSVRAGLQETQYF.

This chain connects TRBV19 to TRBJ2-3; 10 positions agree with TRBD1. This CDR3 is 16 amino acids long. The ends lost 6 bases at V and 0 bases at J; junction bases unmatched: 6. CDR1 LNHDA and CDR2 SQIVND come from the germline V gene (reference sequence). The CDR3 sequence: CASSDQDRGSTDTQYF. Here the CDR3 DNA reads TGTGCCAGTAGCGACCAGGACAGGGGGAGCACAGATACGCAGTATTTT.

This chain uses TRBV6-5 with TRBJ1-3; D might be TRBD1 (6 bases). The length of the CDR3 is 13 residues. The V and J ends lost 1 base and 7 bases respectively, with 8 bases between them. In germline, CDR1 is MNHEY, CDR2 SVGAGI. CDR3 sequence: CASSYWGANTIYF. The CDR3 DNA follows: TGTGCCAGCAGTTACTGGGGGGCCAACACCATATATTTT.

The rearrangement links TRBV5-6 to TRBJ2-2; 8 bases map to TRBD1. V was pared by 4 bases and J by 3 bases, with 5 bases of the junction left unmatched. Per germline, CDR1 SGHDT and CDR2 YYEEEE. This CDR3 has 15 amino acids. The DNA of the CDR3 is TGTGCCAGCAGCCTCCAGGGGGCATACACCGGGGAGCTGTTTTTT. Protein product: CASSLQGAYTGELFF. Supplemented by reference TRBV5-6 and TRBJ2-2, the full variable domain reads DAGVTQSPTHLIKTRGQQVTLRCSPKSGHDTVSWYQQALGQGPQFIFQYYEEEERQRGNFPDRFSGHQFPNYSSELNVNALLLGDSALYLCASSLQGAYTGELFFGEGSRLTVL.

In nucleotides, the CDR3 is TGTGCCAGCATCTTTAGGCAGAACACTGAAGCTTTCTTT. Its translation: CASIFRQNTEAFF. J is TRBJ1-1 and V is TRBV5-6; D remains ambiguous. From germline, CDR1 is SGHDT and CDR2 YYEEEE. This CDR3 contains 13 residues. V was pared by 6 bases and J by 1 base, with 10 bases between.

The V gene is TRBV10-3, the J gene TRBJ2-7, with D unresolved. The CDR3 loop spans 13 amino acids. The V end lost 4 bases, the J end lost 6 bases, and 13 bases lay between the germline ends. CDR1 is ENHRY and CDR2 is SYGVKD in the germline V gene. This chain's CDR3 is CAISAPQDGEQYF. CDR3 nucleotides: TGTGCCATCAGTGCCCCCCAGGACGGCGAGCAGTACTTC.

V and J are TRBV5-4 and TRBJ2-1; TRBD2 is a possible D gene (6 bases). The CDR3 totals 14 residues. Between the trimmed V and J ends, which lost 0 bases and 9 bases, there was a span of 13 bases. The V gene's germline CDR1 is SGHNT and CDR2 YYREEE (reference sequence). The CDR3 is CASSLGLVSGEQFF. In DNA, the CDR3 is TGTGCCAGCAGCTTGGGACTAGTCTCCGGTGAGCAGTTCTTC.

The CDR3 DNA is TGTGCCAGCAGCCTACAAGAGACCCAGTACTTC. Encoded protein: CASSLQETQYF. The chain couples TRBV14 to TRBJ2-5; D remains unclear. Trimming took off 4 bases at V and 2 bases at J, with 2 bases between the two ends. The CDR3 has 11 amino acids. Looked up from germline, CDR1 is SGHDN and CDR2 is FVKESK.

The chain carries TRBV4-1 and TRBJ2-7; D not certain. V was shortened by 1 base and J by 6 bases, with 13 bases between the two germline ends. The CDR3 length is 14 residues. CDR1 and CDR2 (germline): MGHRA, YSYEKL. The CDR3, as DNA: TGCGCCAGCAGCCAAGTTAATCCAGCCTCCGAGCAGTACTTC. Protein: CASSQVNPASEQYF.

The CDR3 here is CASSQGWDSDYGYTF. The CDR3, as DNA: TGTGCCAGCAGCCAGGGGTGGGACAGCGATTATGGCTACACCTTC. J is TRBJ1-2 and V is TRBV14, with 7 bases fitting TRBD1. This CDR3 is 15 amino acids long. Losses at the gene ends were 3 bases for V and 5 bases for J; bases not matched to a gene: 9. Germline values: CDR1 SGHDN, CDR2 FVKESK. The full variable domain, its missing parts supplied by reference TRBV14 and TRBJ1-2, is EAGVTQFPSHSVIEKGQTVTLRCDPISGHDNLYWYRRVMGKEIKFLLHFVKESKQDESGMPNNRFLAERTGGTYSTLKVQPAELEDSGVYFCASSQGWDSDYGYTFGSGTRLTVV.